This entry concerns a single T cell receptor (beta chain). Germline V gene lookup returns CDR1 LNHDA and CDR2 SQIVND (reference sequence). The length of the CDR3 is 13 residues. Trimming removed 3 bases from V and 5 bases from J, with 10 bases in between. These data are taken from a study of T cell changes during pregnancy in multiple sclerosis. Sequencing was performed with immunoSEQ multiplex PCR; in TCRdb, only in-frame clones are kept and a portion is missing. The sample shows 65,000 to 85,000 clones, around nine tenths of them seen only once. The clonotype comes from a female donor with multiple sclerosis, enrolled in a pregnancy study. The J gene is TRBJ2-5, the V gene TRBV19; weak D call: TRBD2 (5 bases). The sequences come from CD4+ T cells from peripheral blood mononuclear cells, collected before pregnancy. CDR3 coding DNA: TGTGCCAGTAGTATTCGGGAATGGGAGACCCAGTACTTC. Translated: CASSIREWETQYF.